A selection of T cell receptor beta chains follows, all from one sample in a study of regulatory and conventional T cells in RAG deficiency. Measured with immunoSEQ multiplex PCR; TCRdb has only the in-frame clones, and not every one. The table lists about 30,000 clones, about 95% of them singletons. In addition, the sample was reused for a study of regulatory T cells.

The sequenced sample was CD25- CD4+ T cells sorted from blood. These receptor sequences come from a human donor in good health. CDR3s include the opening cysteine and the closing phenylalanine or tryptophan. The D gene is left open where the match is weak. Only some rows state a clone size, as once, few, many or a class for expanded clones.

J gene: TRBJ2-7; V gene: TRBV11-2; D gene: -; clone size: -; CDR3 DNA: TGTGCCAGCAGCTCGCCGCGGAGGGTCGAGCAGTACTTC; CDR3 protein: CASSSPRRVEQYF
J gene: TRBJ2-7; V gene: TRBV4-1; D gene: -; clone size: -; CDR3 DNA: TGCGCCAGCAGTCAGGCCGTAAGCTCCTACGAGCAGTACTTC; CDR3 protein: CASSQAVSSYEQYF
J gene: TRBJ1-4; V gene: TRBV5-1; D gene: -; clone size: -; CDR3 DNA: TGCGCCAGCAGCTTCGGACAGAATAATGAAAAACTGTTTTTT; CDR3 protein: CASSFGQNNEKLFF
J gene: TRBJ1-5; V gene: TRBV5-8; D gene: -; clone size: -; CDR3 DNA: TGTGCCAGCAGCCGCGGACAGTTTAGCAATCAGCCCCAGCATTTT; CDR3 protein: CASSRGQFSNQPQHF
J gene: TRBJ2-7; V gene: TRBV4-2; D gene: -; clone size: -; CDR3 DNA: TGTGCCAGCAGCCCCCCAGGGGCCTACGAGCAGTACTTC; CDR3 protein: CASSPPGAYEQYF
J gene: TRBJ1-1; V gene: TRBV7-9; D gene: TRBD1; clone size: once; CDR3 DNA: TGTGCCAGCAGCAAACAGGGGTTTAGTGAAGCTTTCTTT; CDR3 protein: CASSKQGFSEAFF
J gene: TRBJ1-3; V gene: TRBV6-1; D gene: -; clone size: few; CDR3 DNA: TGTGCCACCGGGCGGGGGAGCTCTGGAAACACCATATATTTT; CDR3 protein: CATGRGSSGNTIYF
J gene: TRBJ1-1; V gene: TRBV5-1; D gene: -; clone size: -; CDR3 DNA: TGCGCCAGCTGTGGGAGGGGGGGGAACACTGAAGCTTTCTTT; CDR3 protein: CASCGRGGNTEAFF
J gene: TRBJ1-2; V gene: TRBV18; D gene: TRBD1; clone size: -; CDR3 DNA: TGTGCCAGCTCACCATCTTTAACCGGGACAGGGGCGAACTATGGCTACACCTTC; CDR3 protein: CASSPSLTGTGANYGYTF
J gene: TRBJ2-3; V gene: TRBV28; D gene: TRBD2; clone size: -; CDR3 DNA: TGTGCCAGCAGTGTGTGGGTCGGGGGGGGCCCAGATACGCAGTATTTT; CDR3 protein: CASSVWVGGGPDTQYF
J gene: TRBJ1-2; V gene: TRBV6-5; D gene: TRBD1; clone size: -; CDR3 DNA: TGTGCCAGCAGTTACTCGCGAGGGACAGCTAACTATGGCTACACCTTC; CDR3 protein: CASSYSRGTANYGYTF
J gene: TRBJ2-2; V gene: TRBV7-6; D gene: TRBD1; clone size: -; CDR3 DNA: TGTGCCAGCAGTCTCCCAGGGACAGCCACCGGGGAGCTGTTTTTT; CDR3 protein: CASSLPGTATGELFF
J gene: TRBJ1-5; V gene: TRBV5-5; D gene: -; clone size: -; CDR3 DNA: TGTGCCAGCAGCTTAAGGCAGGTTGGTTGGAGCAATCAGCCCCAGCATTTT; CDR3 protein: CASSLRQVGWSNQPQHF
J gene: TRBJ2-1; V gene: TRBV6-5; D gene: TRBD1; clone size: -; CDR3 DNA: TGTGCCAGCAGTCTGGACAGGAGCTCCTACAATGAGCAGTTCTTC; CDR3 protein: CASSLDRSSYNEQFF
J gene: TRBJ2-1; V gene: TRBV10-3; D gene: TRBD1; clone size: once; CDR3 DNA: TGTGCCATCAGTGACAGACAGGGCCGCCTGAGCTCCTACAATGAGCAGTTCTTC; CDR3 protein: CAISDRQGRLSSYNEQFF